Listed here is a single TCR beta chain. The sample comes from a study of OX40 agonist ivuxolimab in advanced cancers. TCRdb keeps only in-frame clones here, not all; method: immunoSEQ multiplex PCR. This table has tens of thousands of clones, around 90% appearing once. The CDR3 has 16 residues. This TCR came from an adult with an advanced solid tumor such as melanoma, head and neck, liver or kidney cancer. The J gene is TRBJ2-1, the V gene TRBV12-2; TRBD2, the D gene given by the table, was not confirmed from the DNA. TRBV12-2 is termed a pseudogene. The sequenced sample was CD4+ or CD8+ T cells sorted from blood, obtained in a trial of the OX40 agonist ivuxolimab. The CDR3 sequence: CASRLAANGSGNEQFF. The CDR3 DNA sequence: TGTGCAAGTCGCTTAGCGGCGAACGGGAGTGGTAATGAGCAGTTCTTC.